The clone carrying this TCR beta chain was recorded a few times. The antigen is undetermined. Sequencing was performed with immunoSEQ multiplex PCR; in TCRdb, only in-frame clones are kept and a portion is missing. The sample shows around 26,000 clones, 60% to 80% of them seen only once. The data stem from a study of OX40 agonist ivuxolimab in advanced cancers. Broader study findings: Researchers report that CD8+ T cells had, on average, more expanded clones than CD4+. CD4+ and CD8+ blood T cells expanded clonally by week 6 at 0.1 to 3.0 mg/kg.

The V gene's germline CDR1 is SGHAT and CDR2 FQNNGV. After removal of 1 base from V and 2 bases from J, the junction contained 0 bases not matched to a gene. The CDR3 extends over 15 amino acids. Sequenced material: CD4+ or CD8+ T cells sorted from blood, taken in a trial of the OX40 agonist ivuxolimab. The TCR sequence derives from an adult with an advanced solid tumor such as melanoma, head and neck, liver or kidney cancer. The rearrangement links TRBV11-2 to TRBJ2-1, with TRBD2 matching over 9 bases. The CDR3 DNA reads TGTGCCAGCAGCTTAGCTAGCGGGGCCTACAATGAGCAGTTCTTC. This sequence encodes CASSLASGAYNEQFF.